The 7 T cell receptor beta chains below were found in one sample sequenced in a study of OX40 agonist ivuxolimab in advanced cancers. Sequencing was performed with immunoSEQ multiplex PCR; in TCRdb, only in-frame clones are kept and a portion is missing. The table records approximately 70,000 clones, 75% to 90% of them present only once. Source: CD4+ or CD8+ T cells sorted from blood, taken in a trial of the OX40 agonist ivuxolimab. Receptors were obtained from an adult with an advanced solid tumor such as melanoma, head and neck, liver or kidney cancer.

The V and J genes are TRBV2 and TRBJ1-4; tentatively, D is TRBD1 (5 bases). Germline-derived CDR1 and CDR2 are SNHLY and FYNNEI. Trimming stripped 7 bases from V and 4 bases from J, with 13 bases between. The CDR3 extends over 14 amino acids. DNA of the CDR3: TGTGCCAGCACAGACAGAGGTTATAATGAAAAACTGTTTTTT. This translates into CASTDRGYNEKLFF. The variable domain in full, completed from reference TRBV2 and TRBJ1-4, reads EPEVTQTPSHQVTQMGQEVILRCVPISNHLYFYWYRQILGQKVEFLVSFYNNEISEKSEIFDDQFSVERPDGSNFTLKIRSTKLEDSAMYFCASTDRGYNEKLFFGSGTQLSVL.

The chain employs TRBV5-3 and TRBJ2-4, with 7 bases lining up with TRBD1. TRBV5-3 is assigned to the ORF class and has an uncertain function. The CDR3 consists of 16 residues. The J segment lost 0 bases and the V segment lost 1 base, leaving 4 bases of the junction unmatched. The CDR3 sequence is CARSLCTGVAKNIQYF. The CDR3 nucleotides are TGTGCCAGAAGCTTGTGTACAGGGGTAGCCAAAAACATTCAGTACTTC.

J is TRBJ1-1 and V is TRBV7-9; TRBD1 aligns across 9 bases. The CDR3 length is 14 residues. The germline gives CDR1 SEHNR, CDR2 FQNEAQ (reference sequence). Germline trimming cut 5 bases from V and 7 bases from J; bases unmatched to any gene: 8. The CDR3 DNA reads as TGTGCCAGCAGCCCCCGGACAGGGGCCATTGAAGCTTTCTTT. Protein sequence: CASSPRTGAIEAFF.

DNA for the CDR3: TGTGCCAGCAGTTTTGAGACAGGGTGGAGCAATCAGCCCCAGCATTTT. This sequence encodes CASSFETGWSNQPQHF. This sequence joins TRBV28 and TRBJ1-5; 7 positions agree with TRBD1. The CDR3 length is 16 residues. Germline trimming cut 3 bases from V and 1 base from J; bases unmatched to any gene: 6. In germline, CDR1 is MDHEN, CDR2 SYDVKM. Variable domain in full (rest from reference TRBV28 and TRBJ1-5): DVKVTQSSRYLVKRTGEKVFLECVQDMDHENMFWYRQDPGLGLRLIYFSYDVKMKEKGDIPEGYSVSREKKERFSLILESASTNQTSMYLCASSFETGWSNQPQHFGDGTRLSIL.

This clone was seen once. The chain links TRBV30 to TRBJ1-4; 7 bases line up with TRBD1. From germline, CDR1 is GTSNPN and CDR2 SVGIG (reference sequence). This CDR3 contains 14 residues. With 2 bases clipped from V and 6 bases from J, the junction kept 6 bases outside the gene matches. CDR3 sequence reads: CAWSPGTVDEKLFF. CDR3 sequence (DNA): TGTGCCTGGAGTCCCGGGACAGTTGATGAAAAACTGTTTTTT.

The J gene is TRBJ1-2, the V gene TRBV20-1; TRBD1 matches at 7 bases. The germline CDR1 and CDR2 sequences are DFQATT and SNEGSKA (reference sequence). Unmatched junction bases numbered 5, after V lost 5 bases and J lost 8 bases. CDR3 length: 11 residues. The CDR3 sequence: CSALGTVGYTF. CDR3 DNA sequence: TGCAGTGCTTTAGGGACAGTAGGCTACACCTTC.

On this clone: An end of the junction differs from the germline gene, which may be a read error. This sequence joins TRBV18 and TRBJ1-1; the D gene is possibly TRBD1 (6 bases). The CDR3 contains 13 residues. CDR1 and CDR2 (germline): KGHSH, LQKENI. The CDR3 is CASSQGEVTEAFF. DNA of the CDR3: TGTGCCAGTTCACAGGGCGAGGTCACTGAAGCTTTCTTT.